Detailed here is one TCR beta chain. Its target is unknown. Some clones are missing from TCRdb's copy, which holds only in-frame ones; the method was immunoSEQ multiplex PCR. The sample has 85,000 to 130,000 clones; about 83% are singletons. The data were obtained in a study of T cell responses to AZD1222 COVID-19 vaccine. Study-level information: Doses given second, at about 4 or about 12 weeks, were pooled. Study outcomes and limitations: Reports indicate that nearly half of spike-specific TCRs are directed at unmutated variant regions.

CDR3 length: 15 amino acids. The V gene lost 6 bases and the J gene lost 0 bases, with 14 bases spanning the gap. Germline V lookup: CDR1 SGHVS, CDR2 FQNEAQ. Source: peripheral blood, taken on day 0 of AZD1222 vaccination. This rearrangement joins TRBV7-8 to TRBJ1-1; tentative D call: TRBD1 (6 bases). This TCR came from an adult in good health. CDR3 nucleotide sequence: TGTGCCAGCAGTGTCCAGGGGAGGATGAACACTGAAGCTTTCTTT. Protein sequence: CASSVQGRMNTEAFF.